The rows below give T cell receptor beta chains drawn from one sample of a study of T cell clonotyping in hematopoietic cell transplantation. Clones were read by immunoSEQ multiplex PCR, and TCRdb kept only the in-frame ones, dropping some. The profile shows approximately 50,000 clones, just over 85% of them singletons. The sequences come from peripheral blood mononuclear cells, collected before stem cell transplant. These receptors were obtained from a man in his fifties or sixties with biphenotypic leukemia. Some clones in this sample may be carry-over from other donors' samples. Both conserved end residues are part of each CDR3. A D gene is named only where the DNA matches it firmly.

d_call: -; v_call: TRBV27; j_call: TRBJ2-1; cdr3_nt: TGTGCCAGCAGGTTAGGCTCCTACAATGAGCAGTTCTTC; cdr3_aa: CASRLGSYNEQFF
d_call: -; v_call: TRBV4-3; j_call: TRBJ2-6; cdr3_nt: TGCGCCAGCAGCCAAGATGCCTCTGGGGCCAACGTCCTGACTTTC; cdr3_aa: CASSQDASGANVLTF
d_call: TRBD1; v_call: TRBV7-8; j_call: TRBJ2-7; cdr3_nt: TGTGCCAGCACCGTGGACAGGGGCTCCTACGAGCAGTACTTC; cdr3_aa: CASTVDRGSYEQYF
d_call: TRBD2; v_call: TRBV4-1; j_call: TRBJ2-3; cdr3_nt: TGCGCCAGCAGCCCCCGGTGGCGGGAGTCTGTAGATACGCAGTATTTT; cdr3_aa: CASSPRWRESVDTQYF
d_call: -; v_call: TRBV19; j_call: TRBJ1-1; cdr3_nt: TGTGCCAGTAGTATTCGGGACAACACTGAAGCTTTCTTT; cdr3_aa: CASSIRDNTEAFF
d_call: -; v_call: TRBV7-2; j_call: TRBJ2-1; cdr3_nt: TGTGCCAGCAGCCCAGGGGTTGGCGGTGAGCAGTTCTTC; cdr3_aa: CASSPGVGGEQFF
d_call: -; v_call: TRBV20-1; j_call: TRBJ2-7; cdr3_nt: TGCAGTGGTCAGGGTCCGTACGAGCAGTACTTC; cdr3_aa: CSGQGPYEQYF
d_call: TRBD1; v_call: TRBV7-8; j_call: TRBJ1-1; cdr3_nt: TGTGCCAGCAGCTTTAATACAGGGGGACAAATGAACACTGAAGCTTTCTTT; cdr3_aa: CASSFNTGGQMNTEAFF
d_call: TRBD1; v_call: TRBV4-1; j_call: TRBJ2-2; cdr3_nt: TGCGCCAGCAGCCCTTCAGGGGGCTTAAGGGCCGGGGAGCTGTTTTTT; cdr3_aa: CASSPSGGLRAGELFF
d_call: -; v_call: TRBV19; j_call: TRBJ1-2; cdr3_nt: TGTGCCAGTAGTATCGGCCAGTATTATGGCTACACCTTC; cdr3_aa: CASSIGQYYGYTF
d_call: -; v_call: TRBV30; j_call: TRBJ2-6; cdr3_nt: TGTGCCTGGAGTGACAGGACGGGTGCCCCTGGGGCCAACGTCCTGACTTTC; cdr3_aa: CAWSDRTGAPGANVLTF